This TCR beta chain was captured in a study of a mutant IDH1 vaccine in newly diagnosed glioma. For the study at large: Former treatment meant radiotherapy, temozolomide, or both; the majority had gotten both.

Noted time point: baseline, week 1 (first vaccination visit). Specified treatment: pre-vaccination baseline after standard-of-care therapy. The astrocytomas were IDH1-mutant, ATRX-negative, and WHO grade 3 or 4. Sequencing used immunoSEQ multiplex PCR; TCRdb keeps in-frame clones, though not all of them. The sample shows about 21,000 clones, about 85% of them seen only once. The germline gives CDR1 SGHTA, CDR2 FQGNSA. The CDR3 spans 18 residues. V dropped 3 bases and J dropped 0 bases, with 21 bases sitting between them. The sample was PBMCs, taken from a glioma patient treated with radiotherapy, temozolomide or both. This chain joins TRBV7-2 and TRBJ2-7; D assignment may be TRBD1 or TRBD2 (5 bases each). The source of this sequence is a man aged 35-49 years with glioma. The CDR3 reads CASSLGLSGRTLSYEQYF. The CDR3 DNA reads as TGTGCCAGCAGCTTGGGGCTAAGCGGTAGAACCCTCTCCTACGAGCAGTACTTC.